These T cell receptor beta chains were read from a single sample in a study of T cells in Graves' hyperthyroidism and ophthalmopathy. In TCRdb, the multiplex PCR reads were re-called with MiXCR into one record per CDR3 protein. The sample has around 420,000 distinct CDR3 sequences; approximately 13% are singletons. The sequenced material came from blood. The source of these receptors is a woman aged 18-29 years with Graves' hyperthyroidism. The CDR3 runs from the conserved cysteine through the conserved F or W. The D gene is left open where the match is weak. A clone size is listed for some rows: how often the clone was seen (once, few, many), or a class if it is expanded.

D gene,clone size,J gene,V gene,CDR3 protein,CDR3 DNA
.,many,TRBJ2-7,TRBV9,CASSVASSGYEQYF,TGTGCCAGCAGCGTAGCTAGTAGTGGCTACGAGCAGTACTTC
.,few,TRBJ2-3,TRBV4-3,CASSQDPSATDTQYF,TGCGCCAGCAGCCAAGACCCTAGCGCCACAGATACGCAGTATTTT
.,many,TRBJ1-2,TRBV12-3/TRBV12-4,CASSLGTPSWGYTF,TGTGCCAGCAGTTTAGGGACGCCCTCCTGGGGCTACACCTTC
.,.,TRBJ2-1,TRBV18,CASSPGEGVRNEQFF,TGTGCCAGCTCACCCGGCGAGGGAGTAAGAAATGAGCAGTTCTTC
.,many,TRBJ1-1,TRBV2,CASSPMDLLRDRNTEAFF,TGTGCCAGCAGTCCCATGGACCTCCTACGGGACCGGAACACTGAAGCTTTCTTT
.,many,TRBJ2-1,TRBV28,CASSSPRGAEYNEQFF,TGTGCCAGCAGTTCCCCCCGGGGGGCGGAATACAATGAGCAGTTCTTC
.,.,TRBJ2-2,TRBV30,CAWSVFPGTNTGELFF,TGTGCCTGGAGTGTTTTTCCGGGAACGAACACCGGGGAGCTGTTTTTT
.,many,TRBJ1-2,TRBV28,CASSTPDAKNYGYTF,TGTGCCAGCAGTACACCCGACGCGAAGAACTATGGCTACACCTTC
TRBD1,.,TRBJ2-7,TRBV6-1,CASSRYRGNSYEQYF,TGTGCCAGCAGTCGATACAGGGGCAACTCCTACGAGCAGTACTTC
TRBD1,once,TRBJ1-5,TRBV7-9,CASSPRDRGGQPQHF,TGTGCCAGCAGCCCGCGGGACAGGGGGGGTCAGCCCCAGCATTTT
TRBD2,few,TRBJ2-5,TRBV28,CASSWGLAGGPIFQETQYF,TGTGCCAGCAGTTGGGGACTAGCGGGAGGGCCGATATTTCAAGAGACCCAGTACTTC
.,few,TRBJ1-1,TRBV6-1,CASGKYRAGGTEAFF,TGTGCCAGCGGAAAGTATAGGGCTGGAGGAACTGAAGCTTTCTTT
.,.,TRBJ2-7,TRBV20-1,CSARGLRAVPSYEQYF,TGCAGTGCTAGAGGGTTAAGGGCAGTCCCCTCCTACGAGCAGTACTTC
.,few,TRBJ1-1,TRBV5-4,CASSPGRTVNTEAFF,TGTGCCAGCAGCCCAGGGCGGACGGTGAACACTGAAGCTTTCTTT
.,.,TRBJ2-2,TRBV7-6,CASSPRDRSGANTPNTGELFF,TGTGCCAGCAGCCCAAGGGACCGGTCTGGCGCGAATACTCCGAACACCGGGGAGCTGTTTTTT
.,few,TRBJ2-1,TRBV9,CASSVRWGREQFF,TGTGCCAGCAGCGTGAGGTGGGGTCGGGAGCAGTTCTTC
.,many,TRBJ1-5,TRBV12-3/TRBV12-4,CASSLVGLSRNQPQHF,TGTGCCAGCAGTTTAGTGGGACTTTCACGAAATCAGCCCCAGCATTTT
.,.,TRBJ1-6,TRBV6-1,CASRQGDSPLHF,TGTGCCAGCAGGCAGGGAGATTCACCCCTCCACTTT
TRBD1,many,TRBJ2-5,TRBV7-9,CASSLNRGQETQYF,TGTGCCAGCAGCTTAAACAGGGGCCAAGAGACCCAGTACTTC
TRBD2,few,TRBJ2-3,TRBV6-1,CASSASGSGADTQYF,TGTGCCAGCAGTGCTAGCGGGAGCGGGGCAGATACGCAGTATTTT
.,.,TRBJ2-6,TRBV5-8,CASSLGLGDPGANVLTF,TGTGCCAGCAGCTTGGGGTTAGGGGATCCTGGGGCCAACGTCCTGACTTTC
.,many,TRBJ2-7,TRBV30,CAWSVLPALTYEQYF,TGTGCCTGGAGTGTACTGCCAGCCTTAACCTACGAGCAGTACTTC
TRBD2,many,TRBJ2-3,TRBV20-1,CSASTSGEADTQYF,TGCAGTGCTAGTACTAGCGGAGAAGCAGATACGCAGTATTTT
.,.,TRBJ2-4,TRBV28,CASISGAKNIQYF,TGTGCCAGCATCTCCGGGGCCAAAAACATTCAGTACTTC
TRBD1,.,TRBJ1-5,TRBV6-1,CASSPDRGLSNQPQHF,TGTGCCAGCAGTCCCGACAGGGGGCTGAGCAATCAGCCCCAGCATTTT
.,.,TRBJ1-4,TRBV5-6,CASSSGALATNEKLFF,TGTGCCAGCAGCTCGGGTGCTCTCGCAACTAATGAAAAACTGTTTTTT
.,many,TRBJ2-1,TRBV29-1,CSSRSSSYNEQFF,TGCAGCAGTAGGTCGAGCTCCTACAATGAGCAGTTCTTC
TRBD2,many,TRBJ2-3,TRBV6-1,CASSPLAGDADTQYF,TGTGCCAGCAGTCCCCTAGCGGGAGACGCAGATACGCAGTATTTT
.,.,TRBJ2-3,TRBV20-1,CSAEQISGIPDTQYF,TGCAGTGCTGAGCAAATTAGCGGAATCCCAGATACGCAGTATTTT
.,.,TRBJ2-7,TRBV27,CTSSTTYEQYF,TGTACCAGCAGTACCACCTACGAGCAGTACTTC
.,many,TRBJ1-1,TRBV2,CGQQEVYSSMNTEAFF,TGTGGCCAGCAAGAGGTTTACAGTTCTATGAACACTGAAGCTTTCTTT
TRBD1,many,TRBJ1-1,TRBV30,CAWSETGDTEAFF,TGTGCCTGGAGTGAGACAGGGGACACTGAAGCTTTCTTT
.,many,TRBJ2-1,TRBV12-3/TRBV12-4,CASSLGRLPYNEQFF,TGTGCCAGCAGTTTGGGTCGGCTTCCCTACAATGAGCAGTTCTTC
TRBD2,many,TRBJ2-1,TRBV6-1,CASSPGLAGGRYNEQFF,TGTGCCAGCAGTCCCGGACTAGCGGGAGGCCGCTACAATGAGCAGTTCTTC
TRBD1,many,TRBJ2-3,TRBV4-3,CASSQQKGQTDTQYF,TGCGCCAGCAGCCAACAAAAGGGACAGACAGATACGCAGTATTTT
.,many,TRBJ2-7,TRBV5-5,CASSLSATSSYEQYF,TGTGCCAGCAGCTTATCAGCAACAAGCTCCTACGAGCAGTACTTC
TRBD1,many,TRBJ2-7,TRBV18,CASSPGPGQGAREQYF,TGTGCCAGCTCACCAGGACCGGGACAGGGGGCGAGAGAGCAGTACTTC
.,few,TRBJ2-6,TRBV19,CASRHSGANVLTF,TGTGCCAGTAGGCACTCTGGGGCCAACGTCCTGACTTTC
TRBD2,few,TRBJ2-7,TRBV20-1,CSARARIAGPWGTYEQYF,TGCAGTGCTAGAGCTAGGATAGCGGGCCCATGGGGGACCTACGAGCAGTACTTC
.,many,TRBJ2-7,TRBV7-8,CASSLGIQGGSYEQYF,TGTGCCAGCAGCTTAGGAATCCAGGGCGGTTCCTACGAGCAGTACTTC